The clone carrying this T cell receptor beta chain came up a few times. The CDR3 has 11 residues. With 5 bases clipped from V and 6 bases from J, the junction kept 2 bases outside the gene matches. Per germline, CDR1 DFQATT and CDR2 SNEGSKA (reference sequence). These data are taken from a study of blood T cell repertoires in COVID-19. Produced via immunoSEQ multiplex PCR; TCRdb's table is partial and in-frame only. The top ten hold around 8% of the sample, which has 200,000 to 250,000 clones, around 83% seen once. The sequence was collected from an elderly woman with COVID-19, enrolled during active disease. This rearrangement joins TRBV20-1 to TRBJ2-7; 9 bases match TRBD1. The source material was peripheral blood. Here the CDR3 reads CSAWDRAEQYF. In DNA, the CDR3 is TGCAGTGCTTGGGACAGGGCCGAGCAGTACTTC.